This T cell receptor beta chain was documented in a study of spatial heterogeneity in lung cancer. Overall study: Each unique TCR and UMI combination was seen more than ten times on average in raw reads.

In the library, each TCR cDNA molecule bore its own unique molecular identifier. TCRdb reanalysed the 5' RACE reads using MiXCR and keeps one entry per CDR3 protein. The sample lists 20,000 to 25,000 distinct CDR3 sequences; over 6% were seen once. Time point meaning: sample taken at primary tumor resection. This clonotype was detected only a few times. V lost 5 bases, J lost 4 bases, and 7 bases stayed unmatched. Looked up from germline, CDR1 is SGHAT and CDR2 is FQNNGV. The CDR3 runs 15 residues. The source was PBMCs, collected at surgery. The gene calls are TRBV11-2 and TRBJ1-4; 7 bases line up with TRBD1. This sequence was found in a male donor with early-stage non-small cell lung cancer. CDR3 protein: CASSHRTGLNEKLFF. CDR3 DNA sequence: TGTGCCAGCAGCCACCGGACAGGCCTTAATGAAAAACTGTTTTTT.